The T cell receptor beta chain described here comes from a study of technical replicates of blood from a handful of donors. V lost 6 bases to trimming and J lost 7 bases; unmatched junction nucleotides: 6. Per germline, CDR1 SNHLY and CDR2 FYNNEI. The CDR3 sequence is 14 residues long. Generated by immunoSEQ multiplex PCR, the TCRdb table keeps only in-frame clones and is missing some. The table shows about 99,000 clones, with roughly 96% occurring only once. The sequence was obtained from a human donor in good health. The sample was T cells isolated from PBMCs. The J gene is TRBJ1-4, the V gene TRBV2, with 9 nucleotides matching TRBD1. This CDR3 reads CASSYRGQVEKLFF. DNA of the CDR3: TGTGCCAGCAGCTACAGGGGGCAGGTTGAAAAACTGTTTTTT.